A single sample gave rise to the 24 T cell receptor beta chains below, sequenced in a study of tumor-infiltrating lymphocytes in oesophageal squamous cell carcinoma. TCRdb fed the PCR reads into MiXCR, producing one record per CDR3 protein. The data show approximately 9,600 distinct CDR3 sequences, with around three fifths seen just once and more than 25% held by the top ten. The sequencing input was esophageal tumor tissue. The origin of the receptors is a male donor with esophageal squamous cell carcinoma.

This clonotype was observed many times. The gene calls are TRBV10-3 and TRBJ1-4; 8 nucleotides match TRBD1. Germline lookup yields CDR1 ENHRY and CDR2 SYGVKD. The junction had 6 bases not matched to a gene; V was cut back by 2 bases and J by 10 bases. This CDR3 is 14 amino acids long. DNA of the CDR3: TGTGCCATCAGTGAGGGACAGGGATTGGCAAAACTGTTTTTT. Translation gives CAISEGQGLAKLFF.

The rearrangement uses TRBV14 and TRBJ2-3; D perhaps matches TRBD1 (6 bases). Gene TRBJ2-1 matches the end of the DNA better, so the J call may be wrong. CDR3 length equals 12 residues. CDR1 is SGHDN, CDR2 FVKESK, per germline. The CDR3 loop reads CASSKGGNEQFF. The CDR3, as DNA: TGTGCCAGCAGCAAAGGGGGAAATGAGCAGTTCTTC.

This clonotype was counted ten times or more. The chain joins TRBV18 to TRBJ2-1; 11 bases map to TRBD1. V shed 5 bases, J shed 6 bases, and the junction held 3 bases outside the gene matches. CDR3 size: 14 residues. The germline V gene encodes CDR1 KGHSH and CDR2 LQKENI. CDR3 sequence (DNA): TGTGCCAGCTCAGACGGGACAGGGGGCAATGAGCAGTTCTTC. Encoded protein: CASSDGTGGNEQFF.

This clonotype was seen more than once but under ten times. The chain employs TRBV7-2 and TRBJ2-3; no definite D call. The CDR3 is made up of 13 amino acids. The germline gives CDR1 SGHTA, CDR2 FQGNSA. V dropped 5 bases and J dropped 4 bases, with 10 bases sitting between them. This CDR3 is CASSGNFADTQYF. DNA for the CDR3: TGTGCCAGCAGCGGCAACTTTGCAGATACGCAGTATTTT.

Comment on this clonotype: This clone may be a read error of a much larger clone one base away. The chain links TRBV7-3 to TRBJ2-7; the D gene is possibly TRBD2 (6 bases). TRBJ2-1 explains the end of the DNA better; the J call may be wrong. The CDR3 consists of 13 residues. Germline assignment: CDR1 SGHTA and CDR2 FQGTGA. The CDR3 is CASSPGLTNEQFF. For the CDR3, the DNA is TGTGCCAGCAGTCCGGGACTGACAAATGAGCAGTTCTTC.

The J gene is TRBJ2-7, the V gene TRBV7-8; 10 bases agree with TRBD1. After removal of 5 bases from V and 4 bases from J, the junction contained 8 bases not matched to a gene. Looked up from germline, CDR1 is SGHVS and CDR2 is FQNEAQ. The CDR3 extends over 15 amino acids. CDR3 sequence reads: CASSPRGQGIYEQYF. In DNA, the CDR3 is TGTGCCAGCAGCCCGAGGGGACAGGGGATATACGAGCAGTACTTC. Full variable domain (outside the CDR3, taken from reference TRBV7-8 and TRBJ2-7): GAGVSQSPRYKVAKRGQDVALRCDPISGHVSLFWYQQALGQGPEFLTYFQNEAQLDKSGLPSDRFFAERPEGSVSTLKIQRTQQEDSAVYLCASSPRGQGIYEQYFGPGTRLTVT.

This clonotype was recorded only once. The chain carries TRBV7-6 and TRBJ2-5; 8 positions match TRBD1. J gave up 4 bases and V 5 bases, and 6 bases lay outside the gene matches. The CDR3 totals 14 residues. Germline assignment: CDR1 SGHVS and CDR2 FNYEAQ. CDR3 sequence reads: CASSRQGTGETQYF. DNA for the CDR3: TGTGCCAGCAGCCGACAGGGGACCGGAGAGACCCAGTACTTC.

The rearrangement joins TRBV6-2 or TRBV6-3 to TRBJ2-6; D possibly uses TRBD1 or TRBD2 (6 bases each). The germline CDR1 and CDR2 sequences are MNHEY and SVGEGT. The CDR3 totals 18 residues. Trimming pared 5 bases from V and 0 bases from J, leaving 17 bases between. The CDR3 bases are TGTGCCAGCAGTGGAGGAAAGGGGGGTAGCTCTGGGGCCAACGTCCTGACTTTC. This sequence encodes CASSGGKGGSSGANVLTF.

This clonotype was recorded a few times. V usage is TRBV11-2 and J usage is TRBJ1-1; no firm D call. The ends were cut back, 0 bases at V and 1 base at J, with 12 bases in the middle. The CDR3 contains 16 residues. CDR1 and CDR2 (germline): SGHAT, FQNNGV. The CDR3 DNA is TGTGCCAGCAGCTTAGAGAGTTACAGACGGAACACTGAAGCTTTCTTT. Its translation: CASSLESYRRNTEAFF. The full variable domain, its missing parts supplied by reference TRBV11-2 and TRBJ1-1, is EAGVAQSPRYKIIEKRQSVAFWCNPISGHATLYWYQQILGQGPKLLIQFQNNGVVDDSQLPKDRFSAERLKGVDSTLKIQPAKLEDSAVYLCASSLESYRRNTEAFFGQGTRLTVV.

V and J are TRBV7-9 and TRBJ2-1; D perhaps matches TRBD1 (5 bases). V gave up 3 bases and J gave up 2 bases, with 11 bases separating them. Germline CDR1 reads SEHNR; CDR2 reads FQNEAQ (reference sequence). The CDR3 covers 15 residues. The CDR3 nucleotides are TGTGCCAGCAGCTTGGGGCCTGCGGCCTACAATGAGCAGTTCTTC. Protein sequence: CASSLGPAAYNEQFF.

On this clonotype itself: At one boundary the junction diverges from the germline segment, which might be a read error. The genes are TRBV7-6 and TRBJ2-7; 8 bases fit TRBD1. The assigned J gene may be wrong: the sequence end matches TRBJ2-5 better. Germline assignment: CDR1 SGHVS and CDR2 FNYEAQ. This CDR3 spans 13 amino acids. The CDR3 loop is CASSRTGKETQYF. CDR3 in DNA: TGTGCTAGCAGCCGGACAGGGAAAGAGACCCAGTACTTC.

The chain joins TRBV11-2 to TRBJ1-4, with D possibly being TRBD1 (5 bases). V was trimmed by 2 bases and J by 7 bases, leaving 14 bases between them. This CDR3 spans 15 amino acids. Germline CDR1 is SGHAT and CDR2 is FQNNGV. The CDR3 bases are TGTGCCAGCAGCTTAAAAGGGTGGGACGGTGAAAAACTGTTTTTT. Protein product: CASSLKGWDGEKLFF.

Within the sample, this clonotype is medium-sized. This CDR3 reads CASSLDFMNTEAFF. The CDR3 DNA is TGTGCCAGCAGCTTAGATTTTATGAACACTGAAGCTTTCTTT. V and J are TRBV11-2 and TRBJ1-1; D is undetermined. CDR3 size: 14 residues. Germline loops: CDR1 SGHAT, CDR2 FQNNGV. V dropped 0 bases and J dropped 0 bases, with 5 bases sitting between them.

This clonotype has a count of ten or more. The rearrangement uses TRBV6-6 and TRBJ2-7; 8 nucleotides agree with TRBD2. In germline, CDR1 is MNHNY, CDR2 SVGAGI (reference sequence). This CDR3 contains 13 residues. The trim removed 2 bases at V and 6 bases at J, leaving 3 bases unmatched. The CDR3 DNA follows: TGTGCCAGCAGTTACCGGGGGGGAGGCGAGCAGTACTTC. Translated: CASSYRGGGEQYF.

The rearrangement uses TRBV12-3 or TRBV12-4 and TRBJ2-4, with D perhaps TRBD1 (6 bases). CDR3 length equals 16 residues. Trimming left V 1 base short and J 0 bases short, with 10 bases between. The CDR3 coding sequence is TGTGCCAGCAGTTTAGAGAGGGGGATAGCCAAAAACATTCAGTACTTC. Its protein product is CASSLERGIAKNIQYF.

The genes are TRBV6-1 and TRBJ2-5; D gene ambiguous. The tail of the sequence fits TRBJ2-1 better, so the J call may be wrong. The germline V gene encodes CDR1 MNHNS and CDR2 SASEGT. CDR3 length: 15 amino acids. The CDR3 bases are TGTGCCAGCAGTGAAAGGACCTCCGGGTTAGGTGAGCAGTTCTTC. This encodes CASSERTSGLGEQFF.

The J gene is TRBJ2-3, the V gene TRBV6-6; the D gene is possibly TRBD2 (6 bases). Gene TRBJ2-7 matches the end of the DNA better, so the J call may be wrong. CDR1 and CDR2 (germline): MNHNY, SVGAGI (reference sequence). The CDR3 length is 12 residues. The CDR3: CASRPGGYEQYF. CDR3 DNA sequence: TGTGCCAGCAGACCCGGGGGTTACGAGCAGTACTTC.

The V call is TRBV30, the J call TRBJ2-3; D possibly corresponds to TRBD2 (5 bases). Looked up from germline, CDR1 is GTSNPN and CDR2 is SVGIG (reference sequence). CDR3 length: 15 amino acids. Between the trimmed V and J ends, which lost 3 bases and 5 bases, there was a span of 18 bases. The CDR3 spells CAWSSGPFRGDTQYF. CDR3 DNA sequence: TGTGCCTGGAGCTCCGGGCCCTTTCGGGGAGATACGCAGTATTTT.

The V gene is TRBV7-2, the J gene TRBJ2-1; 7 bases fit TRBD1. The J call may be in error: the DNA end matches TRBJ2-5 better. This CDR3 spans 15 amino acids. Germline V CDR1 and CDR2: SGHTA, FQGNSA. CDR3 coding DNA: TGTGCCAGCAGTAAGGCCGGGACAGTGAAAGAGACCCAGTACTTC. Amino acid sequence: CASSKAGTVKETQYF.

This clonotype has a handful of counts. CDR3 sequence (DNA): TGTGCCAGCAGCTTAGCGCGGGGGGGAGAGACCCAGTACTTC. Its protein is CASSLARGGETQYF. The rearrangement links TRBV7-9 to TRBJ2-1; 9 nucleotides line up with TRBD2. The end of the DNA is better explained by TRBJ2-5, so the J call may be wrong. CDR1 SEHNR and CDR2 FQNEAQ come from the germline V gene (reference sequence). The CDR3 is 14 amino acids.

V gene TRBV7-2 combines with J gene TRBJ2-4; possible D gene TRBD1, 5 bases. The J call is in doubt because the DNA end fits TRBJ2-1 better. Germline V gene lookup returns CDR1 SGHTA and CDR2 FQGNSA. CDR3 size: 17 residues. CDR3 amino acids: CASSFIRGNFLYNEQFF. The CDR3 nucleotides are TGTGCCAGCAGCTTTATTAGGGGCAACTTTCTATACAATGAGCAGTTCTTC.

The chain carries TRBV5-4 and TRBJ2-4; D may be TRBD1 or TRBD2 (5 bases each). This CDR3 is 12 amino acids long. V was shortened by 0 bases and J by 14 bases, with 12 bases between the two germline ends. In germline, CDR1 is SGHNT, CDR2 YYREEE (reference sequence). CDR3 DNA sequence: TGTGCCAGCAGCTTGGACAGGACGGGGAAGTACTTC. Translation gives CASSLDRTGKYF.

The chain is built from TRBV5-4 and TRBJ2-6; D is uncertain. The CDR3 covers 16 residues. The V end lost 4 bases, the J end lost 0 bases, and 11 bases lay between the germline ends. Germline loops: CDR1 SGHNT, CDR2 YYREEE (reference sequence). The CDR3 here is CASSASRNSGANVLTF. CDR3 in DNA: TGTGCCAGCAGCGCCTCCCGCAACTCTGGGGCCAACGTCCTGACTTTC.

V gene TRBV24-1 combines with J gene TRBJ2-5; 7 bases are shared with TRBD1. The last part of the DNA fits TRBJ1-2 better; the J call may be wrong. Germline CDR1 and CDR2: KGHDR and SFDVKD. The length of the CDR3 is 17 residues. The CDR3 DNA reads TGTGCCACCCAGGGGGGGCAGACACTTATTGGGCCTGATGGCTACACCTTC. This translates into CATQGGQTLIGPDGYTF.